The entry that follows covers one T cell receptor (beta chain) sequence. Its target is unknown. As to treatment: around 19 received Ad26.COV2.S at low or high dose, single or two shots; about 5 received placebo; per-sample allocation not given. Samples analyzed were those drawn on day 63 after the first vaccine or placebo injection. The data were produced by immunoSEQ multiplex PCR, yet TCRdb's version contains in-frame clones alone and is incomplete. The profile shows around 380,000 clones, 80% to 90% of them singletons. The sample comes from a study of Ad26.COV2.S vaccination and SARS-CoV-2 variants. Findings of the study overall: An underestimation of total T cell responses may have resulted from the TCR breadth and depth analyses.

This TCR derives from a person aged 18-60 years who received the Ad26.COV2.S COVID-19 vaccine or a placebo. Material: peripheral blood, obtained in a trial of Ad26.COV2.S vaccine versus placebo.

This chain's CDR3 is CASSLVQGNTGELFF. DNA of the CDR3: TGCGCCAGCAGCTTGGTGCAGGGTAACACCGGGGAGCTGTTTTTT. The J gene is TRBJ2-2, the V gene TRBV5-1, with D perhaps matching TRBD1 (5 bases). The germline CDR1 and CDR2 sequences are SGHRS and YFSETQ. CDR3 length: 15 residues. V lost 0 bases, J lost 2 bases, and 8 bases lay in between.